The 14 T cell receptor beta chains in this list originate from one sample, sequenced in a study of Graves' ophthalmopathy and Graves' hyperthyroidism. RNA transcripts were the source from which TCR beta CDR3 regions were amplified. Following a first-round RT-PCR that used HTBI primers, a second-round multiplex PCR was carried out. One entry per CDR3 protein results from TCRdb running MiXCR on the multiplex PCR reads. Among more than 1,000,000 distinct CDR3 sequences, 35% to 45% were seen once, and the ten largest hold roughly 11%. The material sequenced was peripheral blood or thyroid tissue (not recorded which). Receptors originate from an adult man with Graves' hyperthyroidism.

This clonotype was seen more than once but under ten times. The chain has TRBV4-3 and TRBJ1-6, with TRBD1 matching 9 bases. With 3 bases clipped from V and 7 bases from J, the junction kept 7 bases outside the gene matches. The CDR3 length is 16 residues. Germline-derived CDR1 and CDR2 are LGHNA and YSLEER. This chain's CDR3 is CASSHRTGTGNSPLHF. CDR3 coding DNA: TGCGCCAGCAGCCACAGAACCGGGACAGGGAATTCACCCCTCCACTTT.

V is TRBV5-5 and J is TRBJ1-4; a possible D gene is TRBD1 (5 bases). This CDR3 has 15 residues. The V end was cut by 0 bases, the J end by 6 bases, with 12 bases between. CDR1 is SGHKS, CDR2 YYEKEE, per germline (reference sequence). CDR3 residues: CASSLDDSRDEKLFF. CDR3 bases: TGTGCCAGCAGCTTGGATGACAGTCGTGATGAAAAACTGTTTTTT.

For this clonotype: A much larger clonotype is one base distant, so this may be a read error. The V gene is TRBV7-9, the J gene TRBJ2-7; D may match TRBD1 or TRBD2 (7 bases each). CDR1 and CDR2 from the germline V gene are SEHNR and FQNEAQ (reference sequence). The length of the CDR3 is 16 residues. Trimming removed 7 bases from V and 2 bases from J, with 21 bases in between. Here the CDR3 reads CASNPGGGGIPYEQYF. CDR3 coding DNA: TGTGCCAGCAACCCGGGAGGAGGGGGCATCCCCTACGAGCAGTACTTC.

V and J are TRBV29-1 and TRBJ1-2, with D possibly being TRBD1 (5 bases). The V gene lost 4 bases and the J gene lost 6 bases, with 15 bases spanning the gap. This CDR3 has 13 residues. Per germline, CDR1 SQVTM and CDR2 ANQGSEA. In nucleotides, the CDR3 is TGCAGCGTTGCGGTGGGGCAGGGAGATGGCTACACCTTC. Translating it yields CSVAVGQGDGYTF.

In its sample, this clonotype was seen a few times. The CDR3 protein is CASSQDLTRMGRQPQHF. DNA of the CDR3: TGCGCCAGCAGCCAAGATCTTACCCGAATGGGCCGGCAGCCCCAGCATTTT. The gene calls are TRBV4-3 and TRBJ1-5; unclear D gene. V shed 0 bases and J shed 7 bases, with 19 bases lying between them. Germline assignment: CDR1 LGHNA and CDR2 YSLEER. This CDR3 contains 17 residues.

V and J are TRBV6-5 and TRBJ2-7; D tentatively reads TRBD1 or TRBD2 (5 bases each). This CDR3 comprises 13 residues. Germline V gene data show CDR1 as MNHEY and CDR2 as SVGAGI. Trimming removed 6 bases at V and 7 bases at J, with 16 bases between. CDR3 DNA sequence: TGTGCCAGCAGGTGGGACGGGGTGAGTGAGCAGTACTTC. Its translation is CASRWDGVSEQYF.

This clonotype was seen a few times. The chain couples TRBV6-2 or TRBV6-3 to TRBJ1-1; possibly TRBD1 for D (5 bases). Germline lookup yields CDR1 MNHEY and CDR2 SVGEGT. This CDR3 region has 15 residues. Trimming left V 6 bases short and J 0 bases short, with 14 bases between. CDR3 DNA sequence: TGTGCCAGCAGCCCGACAGTTACCGTGAACACTGAAGCTTTCTTT. Translation: CASSPTVTVNTEAFF.

The J gene is TRBJ1-2, the V gene TRBV25-1, with 8 bases matching TRBD1. The CDR3 sequence is 17 residues long. Germline lookup yields CDR1 MGHDK and CDR2 SYGVNS. The V segment lost 2 bases and the J segment 5 bases; nucleotides outside the gene matches: 13. The CDR3 spells CASSEGQGGTLRYGYTF. The CDR3 nucleotides are TGTGCCAGCAGTGAAGGACAGGGAGGAACACTTAGATATGGCTACACCTTC.

This clonotype has only a few counts. One junction end does not reproduce the germline sequence, and a read error may be involved. V and J are TRBV15 and TRBJ2-7, with D hard to call. Germline CDR1 reads LNHNV; CDR2 reads YYDKDF (reference sequence). The CDR3 contains 12 residues. CDR3 loop: CAASSAPYEQYF. Here the CDR3 DNA reads TGTGCCGCCAGCAGTGCCCCCTACGAGCAGTACTTC.

CDR3 protein: CASSRPGQGGEQYF. In nucleotides, the CDR3 is TGTGCCAGCTCAAGACCGGGACAGGGAGGGGAGCAGTACTTC. This chain links TRBV4-2 with TRBJ2-7; 9 nucleotides match TRBD1. CDR3 size: 14 residues. The J segment lost 7 bases and the V segment lost 8 bases, leaving 12 bases of the junction unmatched. The V gene's germline CDR1 is LGHNA and CDR2 YNFKEQ.

V gene TRBV11-2 combines with J gene TRBJ1-1; TRBD1 agrees at 7 bases. Trimming cost V 6 bases and J 1 base; bases outside gene matches: 11. The CDR3 runs to 16 residues. Germline lookup yields CDR1 SGHAT and CDR2 FQNNGV. The CDR3 region is CASRGRPGQKNTEAFF. CDR3 bases: TGTGCCAGCAGGGGGAGACCGGGACAGAAGAACACTGAAGCTTTCTTT.

This chain links TRBV11-1 with TRBJ1-1; weak D call: TRBD1 (5 bases). The CDR3 contains 14 residues. The V gene lost 3 bases and the J gene lost 6 bases, with 14 bases spanning the gap. Germline-derived CDR1 and CDR2 are SGHAT and FQDESV (reference sequence). CDR3 sequence: CASSLSGITPEAFF. The CDR3 region has the DNA TGTGCCAGCAGCTTGTCAGGGATCACACCTGAAGCTTTCTTT.

Many counts were recorded for this clonotype. V usage is TRBV29-1 and J usage is TRBJ1-1; 7 bases fit TRBD1. V lost 1 base and J lost 1; bases outside the gene matches: 15. The germline CDR1 and CDR2 sequences are SQVTM and ANQGSEA. This CDR3 region has 18 residues. In DNA form, the CDR3 reads TGCAGCGTTGAAGTCGCGGGGGGTGACAGGGCGGCGAACACTGAAGCTTTCTTT. Translating gives CSVEVAGGDRAANTEAFF.

There are many counts of this clonotype. J is TRBJ1-2 and V is TRBV12-3 or TRBV12-4; tentative D call: TRBD1 (5 bases). This CDR3 has 16 residues. V lost 5 bases and J lost 7, with 23 bases in between. CDR3 amino acids: CASSLGTATIDRGYTF. Here the CDR3 DNA reads TGTGCCAGCAGTCTGGGGACCGCGACAATTGACCGTGGCTACACCTTC.